The 13 T cell receptor beta chains below all came from one sample that was sequenced in a study of monozygotic twins with inflammatory bowel disease. No DNA is given; TCRdb re-called the 5' RACE reads and lists each CDR3 protein once. The sample totals some 190,000 distinct CDR3 sequences; its top ten clones hold under 8.5%. The sample taken for sequencing was blood. The receptors stem from a human donor with ulcerative colitis or Crohn's disease, or a healthy co-twin of an affected twin (not recorded which).

This chain joins TRBV2 and TRBJ2-7; absent DNA, TCRdb's TRBD1 call cannot be checked. The CDR3 is made up of 13 amino acids. Germline CDR1 and CDR2: SNHLY and FYNNEI. The CDR3 is CASRTGGTGEQYF.

V usage is TRBV6-1 and J usage is TRBJ1-5; the D gene TCRdb calls, TRBD1, cannot be checked with no DNA. This CDR3 is 14 amino acids long. CDR1 MNHNS and CDR2 SASEGT come from the germline V gene. The CDR3 sequence is CASRSTGVNQPQHF.

The J gene is TRBJ2-1, the V gene TRBV5-1. Germline CDR1 is SGHRS and CDR2 is YFSETQ. This CDR3 contains 11 residues. The CDR3 here is CASSINDEQFF.

The V gene is TRBV6-1, the J gene TRBJ1-2; TCRdb picks TRBD1, but there is no DNA to check that call. The CDR3 loop spans 14 amino acids. Germline V gene data show CDR1 as MNHNS and CDR2 as SASEGT. The CDR3 loop is CASTNGAGGYGYTF.

The chain combines TRBV7-7 with TRBJ2-5; lacking DNA, the TRBD1 call made by TCRdb goes unchecked. The CDR3 contains 14 residues. Germline V gene sequence: CDR1 SSHAT, CDR2 FNYEAQ (reference sequence). This CDR3 reads CASSRERSGETQYF.

The CDR3 loop reads CASSSGGSATNEKLFF. The chain recombines TRBV12-3 or TRBV12-4 with TRBJ1-4. CDR3 length equals 16 residues.

This chain connects TRBV19 to TRBJ1-5; as DNA is missing, the TRBD1 call by TCRdb cannot be tested. Germline-derived CDR1 and CDR2 are LNHDA and SQIVND (reference sequence). This CDR3 contains 15 residues. The CDR3 is CASTPFGEGNQPQHF.

This sequence joins TRBV5-1 and TRBJ1-6; TCRdb selects TRBD1, and the lack of DNA leaves this call unchecked. The CDR3 is 14 residues long. Germline V gene data show CDR1 as SGHRS and CDR2 as YFSETQ. CDR3: CASSFLGQDSPLHF.

V usage is TRBV28 and J usage is TRBJ1-4; TCRdb selects TRBD1, and the lack of DNA leaves this call unchecked. CDR3 size: 15 residues. Germline V gene lookup returns CDR1 MDHEN and CDR2 SYDVKM. The CDR3 here is CASSETAGKDEKLFF. Combining the CDR3 with reference TRBV28 and TRBJ1-4 gives the whole variable domain DVKVTQSSRYLVKRTGEKVFLECVQDMDHENMFWYRQDPGLGLRLIYFSYDVKMKEKGDIPEGYSVSREKKERFSLILESASTNQTSMYLCASSETAGKDEKLFFGSGTQLSVL.

V usage is TRBV5-1 and J usage is TRBJ2-1; the TCRdb D gene call, TRBD2, has no DNA to confirm it. The germline V gene encodes CDR1 SGHRS and CDR2 YFSETQ. The CDR3 has 16 residues. The CDR3 sequence is CASSQLTSGGHNEQFF.

The J gene is TRBJ2-3, the V gene TRBV7-2; the D call from TCRdb, TRBD2, cannot be confirmed without DNA. CDR3 length: 17 residues. Looked up from germline, CDR1 is SGHTA and CDR2 is FQGNSA. The CDR3 sequence is CASSLGLAGGGTDTQYF. Full variable domain (missing parts from reference TRBV7-2 and TRBJ2-3): GAGVSQSPSNKVTEKGKDVELRCDPISGHTALYWYRQSLGQGLEFLIYFQGNSAPDKSGLPSDRFSAERTGGSVSTLTIQRTQQEDSAVYLCASSLGLAGGGTDTQYFGPGTRLTVL.

The chain employs TRBV30 and TRBJ2-7; no DNA is available, so the TRBD1 call from TCRdb remains unchecked. The V gene's germline CDR1 is GTSNPN and CDR2 SVGIG (reference sequence). The CDR3 runs 14 residues. Here the CDR3 reads CAWSKGGGTHEQYF.

This chain connects TRBV9 to TRBJ2-5; there is no DNA to check the TCRdb D call of TRBD1. This CDR3 comprises 15 residues. Germline CDR1 SGDLS, CDR2 YYNGEE. CDR3 loop: CASSVAPGEVETQYF.